This TCR beta chain emerged from a study of cytomegalovirus exposure and HLA in healthy donors. In regard to this clone: The antigen is not known.

Germline V gives CDR1 SGHAT, CDR2 FQNNGV. V was pared by 5 bases and J by 5 bases, with 13 bases between. The CDR3 length is 14 residues. The PCR was carried out with 60 Vbeta primers and 13 Jbeta primers. TCRdb's table, derived via immunoSEQ multiplex PCR, lists solely in-frame clones and lacks some. Among about 240,000 clones, about 80% were seen once, and the ten largest hold around 8%. Study-level points and caveats: HLA alleles were associated with some 16,000 TCR beta sequences in a later analysis at 0.05 false discovery rate. A few chains linked to CMV were shown in vitro to be specific for CMV antigens.

The chain carries TRBV11-2 and TRBJ2-1, with D possibly TRBD2 on 5 matching bases. Specimen: PBMCs. The sequence came from a woman in her fifties or sixties in good health and CMV-seropositive. CDR3: CASSPRRADNEQFF. CDR3 nucleotides: TGTGCCAGCAGCCCGCGGCGGGCCGACAATGAGCAGTTCTTC.